A selection of T cell receptor beta chains follows, all from one sample in a study of CD8 T cells in Susac syndrome. TCRdb analysed the immunoSEQ multiplex PCR reads with MiXCR anew, one entry per CDR3 protein. There are approximately 220,000 distinct CDR3 sequences in the sample; 95% occur only once, and 0.07% to 0.095% lies in the top ten. The sequencing sample was made of CD4+ T cells from PBMCs. Every receptor here comes from a human donor with multiple sclerosis. Both conserved end residues are part of each CDR3. The D gene is left open where the match is weak. Clone sizes are given selectively: once, few, many, or a class where the clone is expanded.

TRBJ1-5 | - | TRBV2 | TRBD1 | CASSVRTGISAVGQPQHF | TGTGCCAGCAGTGTACGGACAGGGATTTCCGCCGTCGGTCAGCCCCAGCATTTT
TRBJ2-2 | - | TRBV30 | - | CAWSDRPPGELFF | TGTGCCTGGAGTGACAGACCCCCCGGGGAGCTGTTTTTT
TRBJ1-6 | - | TRBV12-3/TRBV12-4 | - | CASSLLGGQAPLHF | TGTGCCAGCAGTTTACTTGGGGGGCAGGCACCCCTCCACTTT
TRBJ1-5 | - | TRBV18 | TRBD1 | CASSPGTGDQPQHF | TGTGCCAGCTCACCCGGGACAGGGGATCAGCCCCAGCATTTT
TRBJ2-7 | - | TRBV11-2 | - | CASSLTALTVQYF | TGTGCCAGCAGTTTGACAGCCCTTACGGTGCAGTACTTC
TRBJ1-2 | - | TRBV7-9 | - | CASSLVGDYGYTF | TGTGCCAGCAGCTTAGTAGGGGACTATGGCTACACCTTC
TRBJ2-7 | - | TRBV20-1 | TRBD2 | CSARGFRLAGADEQYF | TGCAGTGCTAGAGGATTCCGACTAGCGGGGGCTGACGAGCAGTACTTC
TRBJ1-5 | - | TRBV5-1 | - | CASRANTGWRVYSNQPQHF | TGCGCCAGCAGGGCCAATACCGGATGGAGGGTTTATAGCAATCAGCCCCAGCATTTT
TRBJ1-6 | - | TRBV20-1 | - | CSARAREKSPLHF | TGCAGTGCTAGAGCCCGGGAGAAATCACCCCTCCACTTT
TRBJ1-6 | - | TRBV3-1 | - | CASSQVRDGTLHF | TGTGCCAGCAGCCAAGTCAGAGACGGAACCCTCCACTTT
TRBJ2-3 | - | TRBV12-3/TRBV12-4 | - | CASSLSRNTQYF | TGTGCCAGCAGTTTATCACGGAATACGCAGTATTTT
TRBJ2-5 | - | TRBV20-1 | TRBD2 | CSAEAGEFGTQYF | TGCAGTGCCGAAGCGGGGGAATTCGGGACCCAGTACTTC
TRBJ1-4 | - | TRBV20-1 | - | CSAYWVEKLFF | TGCAGTGCTTACTGGGTTGAAAAACTGTTTTTT
TRBJ2-3 | - | TRBV12-3/TRBV12-4 | - | CASTPPGPGTDTQYF | TGTGCCAGCACTCCCCCGGGCCCAGGCACAGATACGCAGTATTTT
TRBJ1-2 | - | TRBV20-1 | TRBD1 | CSAEAGTGVDGYTF | TGCAGTGCCGAAGCCGGGACAGGGGTTGATGGCTACACCTTC
TRBJ2-1 | once | TRBV29-1 | TRBD1 | CSVPGQGKNEQFF | TGCAGCGTCCCGGGACAGGGGAAGAATGAGCAGTTCTTC